The T cell receptor beta chain described here comes from a study of blood T cell repertoires in COVID-19. In the source study's methods: Amplification of reference gene primers was used by the study to estimate nucleated cell counts. Repertoires were generated with immunoSEQ multiplex PCR, while TCRdb's copy carries only in-frame clones and drops some. V and J calls and clone size follow that table, whereas D and trimming were derived from the DNA. The repertoire consists of more than 150,000 clones, with 75% to 85% occurring once and the leading ten covering 10% to 15%. Losses at the gene ends were 6 bases for V and 4 bases for J; bases not matched to a gene: 8. The CDR3 has 16 amino acids. Germline CDR1 and CDR2: KGHDR and SFDVKD.

The J gene is TRBJ1-6, the V gene TRBV24-1; 7 nucleotides line up with TRBD1. This TCR was recovered from an elderly woman with COVID-19, enrolled during active disease. Sample: peripheral blood. CDR3 sequence reads: CATSLDRVLYNSPLHF. CDR3 coding DNA: TGTGCCACCAGTCTCGACAGGGTTCTTTATAATTCACCCCTCCACTTT.